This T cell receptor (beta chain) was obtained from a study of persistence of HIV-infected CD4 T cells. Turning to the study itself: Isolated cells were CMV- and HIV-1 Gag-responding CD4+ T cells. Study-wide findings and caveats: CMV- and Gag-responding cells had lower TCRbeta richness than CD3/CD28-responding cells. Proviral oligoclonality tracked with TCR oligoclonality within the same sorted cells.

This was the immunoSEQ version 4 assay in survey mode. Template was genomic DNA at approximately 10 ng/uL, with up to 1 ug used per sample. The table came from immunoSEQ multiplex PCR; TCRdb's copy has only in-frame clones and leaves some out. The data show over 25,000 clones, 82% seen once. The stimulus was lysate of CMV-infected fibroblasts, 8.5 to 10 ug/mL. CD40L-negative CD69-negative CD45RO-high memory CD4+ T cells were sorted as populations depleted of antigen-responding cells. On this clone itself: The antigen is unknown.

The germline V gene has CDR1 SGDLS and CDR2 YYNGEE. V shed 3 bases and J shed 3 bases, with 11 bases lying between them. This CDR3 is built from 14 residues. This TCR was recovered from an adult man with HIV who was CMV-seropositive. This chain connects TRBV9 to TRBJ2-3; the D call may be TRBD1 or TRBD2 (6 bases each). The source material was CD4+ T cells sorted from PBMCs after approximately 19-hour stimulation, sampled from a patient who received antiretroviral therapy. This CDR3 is CASSEGGLTDTQYF. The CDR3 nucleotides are TGTGCCAGCAGCGAAGGGGGGCTTACAGATACGCAGTATTTT.